Listed here are 29 T cell receptor beta chains from one sample, sequenced in a study of shared clonotypes between healthy human individuals (dated by TCRdb to the early 2020s). For the CD8 naive samples, CD45RO-negative cells were positively selected for CCR7, yielding a CD45RA+CCR7+ population from which TemRA cells were excluded. Preparation of the library involved the immunoSEQ multiplex PCR assay. Imported from immuneACCESS, the table was reduced by TCRdb to in-frame sequences with V and J called. These copies leave out some clones; in studies compared against another copy, an unresolved V gene accounts for under half, and the cause of the remainder is not known. The sample yields roughly 1,800,000 clones; about 95% were counted once. In total, the top ten clones hold 1% to 1.5% of the sample. Material: naive CD8+ T cells sorted from blood. In light of the paper, this sample's cell subset or site label describes: CD45RA+CCR7+. These receptors were taken from a man in his late teens or twenties in good health.

The gene calls are TRBV6-5 and TRBJ2-5, with TRBD2 matching over 7 bases. From germline, CDR1 is MNHEY and CDR2 SVGAGI. Trimming cost V 4 bases and J 5 bases; bases outside gene matches: 10. The CDR3 sequence is 15 residues long. CDR3 DNA sequence: TGTGCCAGCAGTTCGTCAGCGGGAAGCGGGGAGACCCAGTACTTC. Translating gives CASSSSAGSGETQYF.

Concerning this clone itself: Mismatch with germline at one junction end may stem from a read error. This sequence joins TRBV7-7 and TRBJ2-1, with TRBD2 identical over 10 bases. This CDR3 has 18 residues. The germline V gene has CDR1 SSHAT and CDR2 FNYEAQ (reference sequence). The DNA for the CDR3 is TGTGCTAGCAGCCCCACCCGCGCCGGGACTAGCGATTTCAATGAGCAGTTCTTC. Translated, it gives CASSPTRAGTSDFNEQFF.

This rearrangement joins TRBV6-1 to TRBJ2-1, with D unclear. The V gene's germline CDR1 is MNHNS and CDR2 SASEGT. With 6 bases removed from V and 0 bases from J, the gap between germline ends came to 12 bases. This CDR3 comprises 15 residues. CDR3 protein: CASRPPKPSYNEQFF. CDR3 nucleotide sequence: TGTGCCAGCAGGCCTCCTAAGCCCTCCTACAATGAGCAGTTCTTC.

In nucleotides, the CDR3 is TGTGCCAGCAGCTTTACCGGGACAGTCTACGAGCAGTACTTC. Protein: CASSFTGTVYEQYF. This rearrangement joins TRBV7-2 to TRBJ2-7; 7 bases match TRBD1. Germline V gives CDR1 SGHTA, CDR2 FQGNSA. This CDR3 is 14 amino acids long. Unmatched junction bases numbered 5, after V lost 3 bases and J lost 3 bases. Full variable domain (missing parts from reference TRBV7-2 and TRBJ2-7): GAGVSQSPSNKVTEKGKDVELRCDPISGHTALYWYRQSLGQGLEFLIYFQGNSAPDKSGLPSDRFSAERTGGSVSTLTIQRTQQEDSAVYLCASSFTGTVYEQYFGPGTRLTVT.

The CDR3 sequence: CASSLVPGGATEAFF. For the CDR3, the DNA is TGTGCCAGCAGCTTAGTCCCAGGTGGGGCCACTGAAGCTTTCTTT. The rearrangement links TRBV7-8 to TRBJ1-1, with a possible D match to TRBD1 (5 bases). This CDR3 spans 15 amino acids. Germline assignment: CDR1 SGHVS and CDR2 FQNEAQ. Trimming removed 1 base at V and 4 bases at J, with 13 bases between.

A single count supports this clone. The chain is built from TRBV7-9 and TRBJ2-7; 7 nucleotides align to TRBD1. CDR1 and CDR2 (germline): SEHNR, FQNEAQ (reference sequence). The CDR3 totals 13 residues. V trimming: 5 bases; J trimming: 6 bases; junction bases outside the gene matches: 7. This CDR3 reads CASSPWTGSEQYF. The CDR3 nucleotides read TGTGCCAGCAGCCCATGGACAGGCTCCGAGCAGTACTTC.

The rearrangement joins TRBV19 to TRBJ2-5; TRBD2 matches at 12 bases. The germline gives CDR1 LNHDA, CDR2 SQIVND (reference sequence). This CDR3 spans 17 amino acids. The J segment lost 4 bases and the V segment lost 1 base, leaving 7 bases of the junction unmatched. As DNA, the CDR3 is TGTGCCAGTAGTATAGGACCTAGCGGGGGGGCTGGAGAGACCCAGTACTTC. It yields the protein CASSIGPSGGAGETQYF.

V and J are TRBV9 and TRBJ1-4; D is perhaps TRBD1 (5 bases). CDR3 length equals 12 residues. The germline V gene encodes CDR1 SGDLS and CDR2 YYNGEE. Trimming took off 2 bases at V and 10 bases at J, with 9 bases between the two ends. The CDR3 region has the DNA TGTGCCAGCAGCGTGGGTGGGGGAAAACTGTTTTTT. Amino acids: CASSVGGGKLFF.

V usage is TRBV5-6 and J usage is TRBJ2-7; perhaps TRBD1 as D (6 bases). Germline CDR1 and CDR2: SGHDT and YYEEEE. The CDR3 is made up of 16 amino acids. Trimming cost V 0 bases and J 2 bases, with 15 bases left between them. CDR3 coding DNA: TGTGCCAGCAGCTTGGACACAGGGTTAAGGGCCTACGAGCAGTACTTC. As protein: CASSLDTGLRAYEQYF.

V gene TRBV29-1 combines with J gene TRBJ2-7; perhaps D is TRBD1 or TRBD2 (5 bases each). The CDR3 has 11 residues. Trimming stripped 4 bases from V and 12 bases from J, with 16 bases between. Per germline, CDR1 SQVTM and CDR2 ANQGSEA. The CDR3 DNA follows: TGCAGCGTTGGGGGCGAGGGAAGTAGGTACTTC. Translated: CSVGGEGSRYF.

As regards this clone: The same CDR3 is also encoded by other DNA sequences in this sample. The chain links TRBV4-2 to TRBJ2-7; D unresolved. Per germline, CDR1 LGHNA and CDR2 YNFKEQ. Trimming stripped 0 bases from V and 4 bases from J, with 4 bases between. The CDR3 runs 12 residues. The CDR3 DNA reads TGTGCCAGCAGCCAAGAGTCGTACGAGCAGTACTTC. This translates into CASSQESYEQYF.

This clone was detected once. The genes are TRBV7-8 and TRBJ2-1; 8 bases are shared with TRBD1. The CDR3 totals 16 residues. The ends lost 5 bases at V and 0 bases at J; junction bases unmatched: 6. The V gene's germline CDR1 is SGHVS and CDR2 FQNEAQ. The CDR3 region is CASSAGTGGSYNEQFF. The CDR3 DNA follows: TGTGCCAGCAGCGCCGGAACAGGGGGCTCCTACAATGAGCAGTTCTTC.

The rearrangement links TRBV29-1 to TRBJ2-3; D is unresolved. The CDR3 has 15 amino acids. V was cut by 3 bases and J by 4 bases, with 17 bases left in between. From germline, CDR1 is SQVTM and CDR2 ANQGSEA. The CDR3 region has the DNA TGCAGCGTTGAGGCGGACGGCTCCCGGCCAGATACGCAGTATTTT. Translated, it gives CSVEADGSRPDTQYF.

The chain employs TRBV4-1 and TRBJ2-2, with D perhaps TRBD1 or TRBD2 (6 bases each). This CDR3 has 15 residues. The germline V gene has CDR1 MGHRA and CDR2 YSYEKL. V was clipped by 4 bases and J by 5 bases, with 14 bases between them. Here the CDR3 reads CASSLGGVSTGELFF. DNA for the CDR3: TGCGCCAGCAGCCTCGGGGGCGTATCGACCGGGGAGCTGTTTTTT.

The genes are TRBV28 and TRBJ2-2; 7 nucleotides line up with TRBD1. Germline CDR1 is MDHEN and CDR2 is SYDVKM. Unmatched junction bases numbered 4, after V lost 2 bases and J lost 7 bases. The CDR3 loop spans 14 amino acids. CDR3 coding DNA: TGTGCCAGCAGTTTACGAGGGGGCATCGGGGAGCTGTTTTTT. Protein product: CASSLRGGIGELFF.

This chain connects TRBV10-3 to TRBJ2-3; 9 bases agree with TRBD1. The CDR3 loop spans 15 amino acids. The junction had 6 bases not matched to a gene; V was cut back by 6 bases and J by 2 bases. Looked up from germline, CDR1 is ENHRY and CDR2 is SYGVKD. The CDR3 reads CAISATGGITDTQYF. The CDR3 region has the DNA TGTGCCATCAGCGCGACAGGGGGAATCACAGATACGCAGTATTTT.

The chain recombines TRBV27 with TRBJ2-2; D remains unclear. Germline assignment: CDR1 MNHEY and CDR2 SMNVEV (reference sequence). V gave up 3 bases and J gave up 0 bases, with 11 bases separating them. The CDR3 is 16 residues long. The CDR3 here is CASSFVGPANTGELFF. Written as DNA, the CDR3 is TGTGCCAGCAGTTTTGTTGGACCCGCGAACACCGGGGAGCTGTTTTTT.

The V and J genes are TRBV13 and TRBJ2-2; D is unclear. There are 14 residues in the CDR3. From germline, CDR1 is PRHDT and CDR2 FYEKMQ (reference sequence). V was trimmed by 5 bases and J by 3 bases, leaving 10 bases between them. CDR3 protein: CASSPTIYTGELFF. CDR3 in DNA: TGTGCCAGCAGCCCCACGATTTACACCGGGGAGCTGTTTTTT.

The chain uses TRBV7-8 and TRBJ1-4; 11 nucleotides line up with TRBD1. This CDR3 has 15 amino acids. The junction had 2 bases not matched to a gene; V was cut back by 3 bases and J by 5 bases. Germline-derived CDR1 and CDR2 are SGHVS and FQNEAQ. The CDR3 region is CASSFGTGGNEKLFF. CDR3 DNA sequence: TGTGCCAGCAGCTTTGGGACAGGGGGGAATGAAAAACTGTTTTTT.

The DNA for the CDR3 is TGTGCCAGCAGTTTAAATCCTGAAACCTACGAGCAGTACTTC. Translation: CASSLNPETYEQYF. The rearrangement uses TRBV27 and TRBJ2-7; D is undetermined. The germline CDR1 and CDR2 sequences are MNHEY and SMNVEV (reference sequence). CDR3 length: 14 residues. The V end was cut by 2 bases, the J end by 2 bases, with 10 bases between.

This chain uses TRBV28 with TRBJ2-1, with D possibly being TRBD2 (5 bases). Germline V CDR1 and CDR2: MDHEN, SYDVKM. The V and J ends lost 3 bases and 7 bases respectively, with 13 bases between them. The CDR3 covers 14 residues. DNA for the CDR3: TGTGCCAGCAGTTTTAAGTTCTCGGGAAATGAGCAGTTCTTC. Protein product: CASSFKFSGNEQFF.

The V and J genes are TRBV4-1 and TRBJ2-7; D may match TRBD1 or TRBD2 (5 bases each). V dropped 1 base and J dropped 0 bases, with 19 bases sitting between them. Per germline, CDR1 MGHRA and CDR2 YSYEKL. This CDR3 spans 18 amino acids. CDR3 in amino acids: CASSQGRRDGPHSYEQYF. CDR3 nucleotides: TGCGCCAGCAGCCAAGGGCGCAGGGACGGGCCCCACTCCTACGAGCAGTACTTC.

The V call is TRBV18, the J call TRBJ2-7; 7 bases match TRBD1. Germline V gene data show CDR1 as KGHSH and CDR2 as LQKENI. Losses at the gene ends were 2 bases for V and 5 bases for J; bases not matched to a gene: 9. This CDR3 comprises 15 residues. The CDR3 sequence: CASSPFGQGVHEQYF. The CDR3 DNA reads TGTGCCAGCTCACCATTTGGGCAGGGGGTCCACGAGCAGTACTTC. Full variable domain (rest looked up from reference TRBV18 and TRBJ2-7): NAGVMQNPRHLVRRRGQEARLRCSPMKGHSHVYWYRQLPEEGLKFMVYLQKENIIDESGMPKERFSAEFPKEGPSILRIQQVVRGDSAAYFCASSPFGQGVHEQYFGPGTRLTVT.

The J gene is TRBJ2-7, the V gene TRBV7-9; D possibly uses TRBD1 or TRBD2 (5 bases each). The CDR3 contains 15 residues. Looked up from germline, CDR1 is SEHNR and CDR2 is FQNEAQ (reference sequence). Trimming removed 6 bases at V and 1 base at J, with 16 bases between. CDR3 DNA: TGTGCCAGCAGTTTTATCGGGACCAAATCCTACGAGCAGTACTTC. It codes for CASSFIGTKSYEQYF.

The CDR3 DNA follows: TGTGCCAGCAGCATCCCAGGAGGGACTAGTTACGAGCAGTACTTC. Translated, it gives CASSIPGGTSYEQYF. This sequence joins TRBV7-9 and TRBJ2-7; 8 positions agree with TRBD2. The germline CDR1 and CDR2 sequences are SEHNR and FQNEAQ (reference sequence). V was pared by 5 bases and J by 4 bases, with 10 bases of the junction left unmatched. This CDR3 comprises 15 residues.

On this clone: At the DNA level, this CDR3 is encoded by other sequences in the same sample as well. V usage is TRBV27 and J usage is TRBJ1-5; D is perhaps TRBD1 (6 bases). CDR1 is MNHEY, CDR2 SMNVEV, per germline (reference sequence). The CDR3 contains 13 residues. Trimming removed 11 bases at V and 6 bases at J, with 17 bases between. The CDR3 spells CASSSRGGQPQHF. CDR3 DNA sequence: TGTGCCTCATCGAGCAGGGGAGGTCAGCCCCAGCATTTT.

The rearrangement links TRBV2 to TRBJ2-7; possibly TRBD2 for D (8 bases). The CDR3 consists of 15 residues. Trimming removed 6 bases at V and 2 bases at J, with 17 bases between. Germline assignment: CDR1 SNHLY and CDR2 FYNNEI. CDR3 bases: TGTGCCAGCAGGGGGGGACAGCGGGAGCCCTACGAGCAGTACTTC. Translated: CASRGGQREPYEQYF.

The chain couples TRBV10-2 to TRBJ2-3; 7 nucleotides align to TRBD1. The CDR3 has 15 residues. The germline V gene encodes CDR1 WSHSY and CDR2 SAAADI. With V trimmed by 5 bases and J by 3 bases, 8 bases remained unmatched. The CDR3 here is CASSFGQELTDTQYF. CDR3 bases: TGCGCCAGCAGTTTCGGACAGGAGCTAACAGATACGCAGTATTTT.

The V and J genes are TRBV29-1 and TRBJ2-1; the D gene could be TRBD1 or TRBD2 (6 bases each). Trimming left V 7 bases short and J 4 bases short, with 20 bases between. The CDR3 spans 15 residues. CDR1 and CDR2 from the germline V gene are SQVTM and ANQGSEA. This chain's CDR3 is CSAPNAGQAYNEQFF. The CDR3, as DNA: TGCAGCGCCCCAAACGCGGGACAAGCATACAATGAGCAGTTCTTC.